This T cell receptor beta chain was captured by sequencing in a study of metastatic and nonmetastatic thyroid tumors. At the level of the study: Repertoires from blood and tumor or nodule tissue of malignant and benign thyroid patients were compared. Whole-study results and caveats: Malignant thyroid tumors reportedly had TCR beta diversity that was significantly higher than in benign nodules, in blood and tumor.

About this clone: Its target is not known.

In the source study's methods: Clinicopathological groups differed in CDR3, with these differences serving to build a distant-metastasis classifier for papillary thyroid cancer. TCRdb re-analyzed the PCR reads through MiXCR. What appears here as the V and J calls and clone size reflects TCRdb's work, not the paper's. Among about 40,000 clones, approximately 16% were seen once, and the ten largest hold approximately 9.8%. Thyroid surgery took place with no prior treatment in any patient. The CDR3 is 15 amino acids. Germline CDR1 and CDR2: SGHTA and FQGNSA. V lost 0 bases and J 4 bases, leaving 13 bases between the germline ends.

The gene calls are TRBV7-2 and TRBJ2-7; a weak D match, TRBD1 (5 bases). The sequenced sample consisted of tumor tissue. The sequence came from a female donor with papillary thyroid cancer or a benign thyroid nodule (not recorded which). Some clones in this sample may be carry-over from other donors' samples. The CDR3 sequence: CASSLAQTATYEQYF. The CDR3, as DNA: TGTGCCAGCAGCTTAGCTCAGACAGCGACTTACGAGCAGTACTTC.